This T cell receptor (beta chain) was documented in a study of blood T cells in healthy people across ages. In the study overall: Per every two T cells, about one barcoded beta molecule was captured by template switching. Study findings and constraints: While age rose, TCR beta diversity per million T cells dropped in a roughly linear way. Naive T cell percentage showed a strong correlation with TCR beta diversity.

Trimming pared 1 base from V and 12 bases from J, leaving 17 bases between. This CDR3 comprises 13 residues. Germline V gene lookup returns CDR1 SGDLS and CDR2 YYNGEE. It was with a sample-barcoded 5' primer and a J-beta primer mix that a second PCR of about 6 to 12 cycles was run. TCRdb used MiXCR to reprocess the 5' RACE reads, holding one entry per CDR3 protein. The sample has under 2,000,000 distinct CDR3 sequences, around 48% seen once. In regard to this clonotype: Its antigen remains unknown.

The sequence came from a woman aged 40 to 50 in good health. The sample consisted of blood. The V call is TRBV9, the J call TRBJ2-7; D is ambiguous. DNA for the CDR3: TGTGCCAGCAGCGTATCCCAGTCAGAGACCCGGTACTTC. This translates into CASSVSQSETRYF. Based on the CDR3 plus reference TRBV9 and TRBJ2-7, the full variable domain is DSGVTQTPKHLITATGQRVTLRCSPRSGDLSVYWYQQSLDQGLQFLIQYYNGEERAKGNILERFSAQQFPDLHSELNLSSLELGDSALYFCASSVSQSETRYFGPGTRLTVT.